A single sample gave rise to the 17 T cell receptor beta chains below, sequenced in a study of blood T cell repertoires in COVID-19. Sequencing used immunoSEQ multiplex PCR; TCRdb keeps in-frame clones, though not all of them. The table lists about 200,000 clones, approximately 88% of them singletons. Sequenced input: peripheral blood. The receptors stem from a man aged 35 to 55 with acute or convalescent COVID-19.

The chain uses TRBV5-5 and TRBJ1-1; perhaps TRBD1 as D (6 bases). The CDR3 runs 13 residues. Germline values: CDR1 SGHKS, CDR2 YYEKEE (reference sequence). Deletions cut 1 base from V and 4 bases from J, with 8 bases between. CDR3 in amino acids: CASSLHRVTEAFF. The CDR3 DNA follows: TGTGCCAGCAGCTTGCACAGGGTCACTGAAGCTTTCTTT.

This rearrangement joins TRBV11-2 to TRBJ1-2, with D uncertain. V was shortened by 5 bases and J by 3 bases, with 16 bases between the two germline ends. This CDR3 is built from 15 residues. Looked up from germline, CDR1 is SGHAT and CDR2 is FQNNGV. Written as DNA, the CDR3 is TGTGCCAGCAGCGCACCCCCCCGCGGGGACTATGGCTACACCTTC. It is translated as CASSAPPRGDYGYTF.

The V call is TRBV3-1 (or the pseudogene TRBV3-2), the J call TRBJ1-2; no reliable D call. The CDR3 runs to 14 residues. V shed 4 bases and J shed 3 bases, with 12 bases lying between them. Germline V CDR1 and CDR2: LGHDT, YNNKEL (reference sequence). The DNA of the CDR3 is TGTGCCAGCAGCCGCGGGAATCTCTACTATGGCTACACCTTC. It specifies CASSRGNLYYGYTF.

V is TRBV7-2 and J is TRBJ2-1; 11 nucleotides align to TRBD2. The V gene's germline CDR1 is SGHTA and CDR2 FQGNSA. The CDR3 sequence is 15 residues long. The J segment lost 2 bases and the V segment lost 5 bases, leaving 2 bases of the junction unmatched. In nucleotides, the CDR3 is TGTGCCAGCAGCACTAGCGGGAGTACCTACAATGAGCAGTTCTTC. As protein: CASSTSGSTYNEQFF. Full variable domain (outside the CDR3, taken from reference TRBV7-2 and TRBJ2-1): GAGVSQSPSNKVTEKGKDVELRCDPISGHTALYWYRQSLGQGLEFLIYFQGNSAPDKSGLPSDRFSAERTGGSVSTLTIQRTQQEDSAVYLCASSTSGSTYNEQFFGPGTRLTVL.

The CDR3 protein is CASRPLGGDYNEQFF. DNA of the CDR3: TGTGCCAGCAGACCCTTGGGGGGGGACTACAATGAGCAGTTCTTC. J is TRBJ2-1 and V is TRBV6-6; 7 nucleotides line up with TRBD2. The CDR3 sequence is 15 residues long. With V trimmed by 6 bases and J by 3 bases, 8 bases remained unmatched. Per the germline V gene, CDR1 is MNHNY and CDR2 is SVGAGI (reference sequence).

The V and J genes are TRBV11-2 and TRBJ2-7, with 8 bases identical to TRBD1. Losses at the gene ends were 3 bases for V and 6 bases for J; bases not matched to a gene: 4. Germline CDR1 SGHAT, CDR2 FQNNGV. The CDR3 runs to 13 residues. CDR3 sequence: CASSLETGGEQYF. In nucleotides, the CDR3 is TGTGCCAGCAGCTTGGAAACAGGGGGCGAGCAGTACTTC.

The chain has TRBV16 and TRBJ1-5; no clear D. V shed 1 base and J shed 2 bases, with 12 bases lying between them. Germline V gives CDR1 KGHSY, CDR2 FQNENV. The CDR3 has 16 residues. CDR3 residues: CASSQLAGFGNQPQHF. CDR3 nucleotides: TGTGCCAGCAGCCAATTAGCGGGGTTTGGCAATCAGCCCCAGCATTTT.

The chain has TRBV10-3 and TRBJ1-3; unclear D gene. The CDR3 length is 15 residues. The germline V gene encodes CDR1 ENHRY and CDR2 SYGVKD. V shed 4 bases and J shed 0 bases, with 10 bases lying between them. CDR3 bases: TGTGCCATCAGTGCGGACTCGGTCTCTGGAAACACCATATATTTT. Residues: CAISADSVSGNTIYF.

This clone was detected only a few times. The chain has TRBV6-2 or TRBV6-3 and TRBJ2-7; 7 positions agree with TRBD2. V dropped 5 bases and J dropped 1; count of bases not matched to a gene: 5. CDR3 size: 14 residues. The V gene's germline CDR1 is MNHEY and CDR2 SVGEGT. The CDR3 loop is CASSDGLGSYEQYF. CDR3 bases: TGTGCCAGCAGTGACGGACTAGGTTCCTACGAGCAGTACTTC.

The J gene is TRBJ2-7, the V gene TRBV10-3, with 7 bases identical to TRBD1. The CDR3 spans 15 residues. The trim removed 6 bases at V and 0 bases at J, leaving 8 bases unmatched. Per germline, CDR1 ENHRY and CDR2 SYGVKD. Here the CDR3 reads CAISETGLNSYEQYF. The CDR3, as DNA: TGTGCCATCAGCGAGACAGGGCTAAACTCCTACGAGCAGTACTTC.

The chain has TRBV5-8 and TRBJ1-5; 8 bases line up with TRBD1. Trimming removed 7 bases from V and 5 bases from J; junction bases left unmatched: 8. The germline V gene has CDR1 SGHTS and CDR2 YDEGEE. The CDR3 has 14 residues. In DNA, the CDR3 is TGTGCCAGCGTTGGGACAGGTCCCTATCAGCCCCAGCATTTT. Translating gives CASVGTGPYQPQHF.

The chain uses TRBV5-6 and TRBJ1-5; D may be TRBD1 (6 bases). The V gene's germline CDR1 is SGHDT and CDR2 YYEEEE. The CDR3 runs to 14 residues. The V and J ends lost 7 bases and 2 bases respectively, with 13 bases between them. The CDR3 spells CASARGLGNQPQHF. The CDR3 DNA sequence: TGTGCCAGCGCCAGGGGCTTGGGCAATCAGCCCCAGCATTTT.

The gene calls are TRBV3-1 (or the pseudogene TRBV3-2) and TRBJ1-1, with D hard to call. The CDR3 spans 12 residues. Germline V gene data show CDR1 as LGHDT and CDR2 as YNNKEL (reference sequence). V was clipped by 4 bases and J by 4 bases, with 7 bases between them. In DNA form, the CDR3 reads TGTGCCAGCAGCCTACGGGGCACTGAAGCTTTCTTT. Translating it yields CASSLRGTEAFF.

The chain joins TRBV12-3 or TRBV12-4 to TRBJ1-2; D remains ambiguous. The CDR3 loop spans 12 amino acids. The V and J ends lost 5 bases and 8 bases respectively, with 12 bases between them. CDR3 DNA: TGTGCCAGCAGTCCTTGGGGAGAGGGCTACACCTTC. Protein: CASSPWGEGYTF.

For this clone: Sequence at one end of the junction differs from germline and may be a read error. This chain connects TRBV28 to TRBJ1-2, with 8 bases that match TRBD1. The length of the CDR3 is 12 residues. Per germline, CDR1 MDHEN and CDR2 SYDVKM. CDR3 residues: CASSSSRRTGIF. In nucleotides, the CDR3 is TGTGCCAGCAGTTCGTCCCGTCGGACAGGGATCTTC.

The chain uses TRBV11-2 and TRBJ1-4, with D maybe TRBD1 (5 bases). The CDR3 length is 16 residues. CDR1 and CDR2 (germline): SGHAT, FQNNGV. Trimming took off 1 base at V and 5 bases at J, with 14 bases between the two ends. The CDR3 bases are TGTGCCAGCAGCTTAGTATCCGGGGGTGGAAATGAAAAACTGTTTTTT. Residues: CASSLVSGGGNEKLFF.

This clone was detected once. The chain recombines TRBV5-5 with TRBJ2-1, with 9 bases identical to TRBD2. The germline CDR1 and CDR2 sequences are SGHKS and YYEKEE (reference sequence). V lost 9 bases to trimming and J lost 3 bases; unmatched junction nucleotides: 13. The CDR3 contains 16 residues. The CDR3 DNA is TGTGCCACCGACGGTGCGGGAGGGTCGAACTACAATGAGCAGTTCTTC. Protein product: CATDGAGGSNYNEQFF.